This T cell receptor beta chain stems from a study of blood T cell repertoires in COVID-19. The CDR3 runs 14 residues. Per germline, CDR1 SEHNR and CDR2 FQNEAQ (reference sequence). With 4 bases clipped from V and 5 bases from J, the junction kept 4 bases outside the gene matches. The sample holds a few counts of this clone. TCRdb's table, derived via immunoSEQ multiplex PCR, lists solely in-frame clones and lacks some. The data contain some 160,000 clones, under 95% of them singletons. The receptor comes from a man between 18 and 29 years old with COVID-19, enrolled during active disease. The sequenced sample was peripheral blood. V is TRBV7-9 and J is TRBJ1-4; 7 nucleotides agree with TRBD1. The CDR3 nucleotides are TGTGCCAGCAGCTGGACAGGACTCAATGAAAAACTGTTTTTT. Encoded protein: CASSWTGLNEKLFF. Looking up the rest from reference TRBV7-9 and TRBJ1-4 gives the full variable domain: DTGVSQNPRHKITKRGQNVTFRCDPISEHNRLYWYRQTLGQGPEFLTYFQNEAQLEKSRLLSDRFSAERPKGSFSTLEIQRTEQGDSAMYLCASSWTGLNEKLFFGSGTQLSVL.